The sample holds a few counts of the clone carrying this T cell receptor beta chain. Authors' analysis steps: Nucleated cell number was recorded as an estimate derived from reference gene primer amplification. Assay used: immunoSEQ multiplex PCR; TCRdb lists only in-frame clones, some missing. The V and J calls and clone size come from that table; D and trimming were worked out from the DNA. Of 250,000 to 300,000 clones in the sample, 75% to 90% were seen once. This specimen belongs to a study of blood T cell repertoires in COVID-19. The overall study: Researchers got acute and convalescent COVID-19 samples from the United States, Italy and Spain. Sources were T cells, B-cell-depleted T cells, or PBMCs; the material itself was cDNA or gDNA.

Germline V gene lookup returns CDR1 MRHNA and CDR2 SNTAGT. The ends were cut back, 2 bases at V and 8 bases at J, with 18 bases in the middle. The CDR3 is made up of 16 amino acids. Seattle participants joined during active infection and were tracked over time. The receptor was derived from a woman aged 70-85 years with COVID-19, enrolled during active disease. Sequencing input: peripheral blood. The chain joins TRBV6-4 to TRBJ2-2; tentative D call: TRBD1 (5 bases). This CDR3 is CASSDVWTTQVGELFF. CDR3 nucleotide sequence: TGTGCCAGCAGTGACGTTTGGACAACCCAGGTTGGGGAGCTGTTTTTT.